Listed here are 25 T cell receptor beta chains from one sample, sequenced in a study of graft-versus-host responses after intestinal transplantation. Measured with immunoSEQ multiplex PCR; TCRdb has only the in-frame clones, and not every one. Found here are more than 25,000 clones, 85% to 95% of them singletons; the top ten hold 0.5% to 0.6%. The sample in question was PBMCs, obtained 18 days after transplant. These receptors came from a human patient who received an intestinal transplant, so some T cells may come from the graft donor.

This rearrangement joins TRBV7-7 to TRBJ1-1; possible D gene TRBD1, 6 bases. V gave up 5 bases and J gave up 4 bases, with 11 bases separating them. CDR1 SSHAT and CDR2 FNYEAQ come from the germline V gene (reference sequence). This CDR3 is 13 amino acids long. Here the CDR3 DNA reads TGTGCCAGCAGCCAGGGGCTGAGCACTGAAGCTTTCTTT. This sequence encodes CASSQGLSTEAFF.

This rearrangement joins TRBV7-9 to TRBJ2-7; the D call may be TRBD1 or TRBD2 (5 bases each). The ends were cut back, 3 bases at V and 0 bases at J, with 9 bases in the middle. Germline V gives CDR1 SEHNR, CDR2 FQNEAQ (reference sequence). The CDR3 runs to 14 residues. This CDR3 reads CASSLGVASYEQYF. The CDR3, as DNA: TGTGCCAGCAGCTTGGGGGTAGCCTCCTACGAGCAGTACTTC. Combining the CDR3 with reference TRBV7-9 and TRBJ2-7 gives the whole variable domain DTGVSQNPRHKITKRGQNVTFRCDPISEHNRLYWYRQTLGQGPEFLTYFQNEAQLEKSRLLSDRFSAERPKGSFSTLEIQRTEQGDSAMYLCASSLGVASYEQYFGPGTRLTVT.

V usage is TRBV6-8 and J usage is TRBJ1-1; 7 nucleotides line up with TRBD1. This CDR3 is built from 15 residues. Germline lookup yields CDR1 MNHGY and CDR2 SAAAGT. J was trimmed by 2 bases and V by 8 bases; bases with no gene match: 11. CDR3: CASGSGTEKNTEAFF. CDR3 coding DNA: TGTGCCAGCGGTTCCGGGACAGAGAAAAACACTGAAGCTTTCTTT.

The chain recombines TRBV12-5 with TRBJ2-1, with TRBD2 identical over 10 bases. The V and J ends lost 0 bases and 0 bases, in that order; junction bases with no gene match: 17. The CDR3 is made up of 22 amino acids. The V gene's germline CDR1 is LGHNT and CDR2 FRNRAP. The CDR3 spells CASGLVLGALAGAASSYNEQFF. Written as DNA, the CDR3 is TGTGCTAGTGGTTTGGTACTGGGGGCTCTAGCGGGGGCAGCTAGCTCCTACAATGAGCAGTTCTTC.

A single count supports this clone. The chain carries TRBV7-2 and TRBJ2-5; D is possibly TRBD2 (6 bases). CDR3 length: 14 amino acids. Germline lookup yields CDR1 SGHTA and CDR2 FQGNSA. The germline V and J ends were trimmed by 5 bases and 11 bases, with 21 bases remaining between them. The CDR3 reads CASSPDGGVSLQYF. CDR3 bases: TGTGCCAGCAGCCCGGACGGGGGAGTCAGTTTGCAGTACTTC.

This clone has a handful of counts. The chain couples TRBV15 to TRBJ1-2, with 8 positions matching TRBD1. The CDR3 sequence is 13 residues long. Germline CDR1 is LNHNV and CDR2 is YYDKDF (reference sequence). V trimming: 5 bases; J trimming: 4 bases; junction bases outside the gene matches: 3. The CDR3 coding sequence is TGTGCCACCAGCCCGCAGGGGGCCTATGGCTACACCTTC. It is translated as CATSPQGAYGYTF.

The chain couples TRBV12-5 to TRBJ2-7; 8 bases fit TRBD1. V was clipped by 0 bases and J by 4 bases; unmatched bases: 8. CDR3 length equals 16 residues. The V gene's germline CDR1 is LGHNT and CDR2 FRNRAP. The CDR3 is CASGLVVGQGLYEQYF. CDR3 nucleotide sequence: TGTGCTAGTGGTTTGGTAGTTGGACAGGGACTTTACGAGCAGTACTTC.

The chain employs TRBV9 and TRBJ1-2; D is perhaps TRBD1 (6 bases). The germline V and J ends were trimmed by 0 bases and 4 bases, with 10 bases remaining between them. CDR3 size: 14 residues. Germline CDR1 and CDR2: SGDLS and YYNGEE. The CDR3 here is CASSVDRTAYGYTF. DNA of the CDR3: TGTGCCAGCAGCGTAGATCGGACAGCCTATGGCTACACCTTC.

The rearrangement links TRBV11-3 to TRBJ2-7, with no clear D. This CDR3 has 14 residues. Per germline, CDR1 SGHNT and CDR2 YENEEA. Trimming left V 0 bases short and J 5 bases short, with 11 bases between. DNA of the CDR3: TGTGCCAGCAGCTTAGAAGGCCCCCAGAACGAGCAGTACTTC. Translation: CASSLEGPQNEQYF.

The chain carries TRBV7-2 and TRBJ2-3, with D possibly being TRBD2 (6 bases). CDR1 and CDR2 from the germline V gene are SGHTA and FQGNSA. V lost 5 bases, J lost 4 bases, and 19 bases lay in between. The CDR3 spans 16 residues. CDR3 nucleotides: TGTGCCAGCAGCCGCCGGGACGGGGGTATTCCAGATACGCAGTATTTT. Its translation: CASSRRDGGIPDTQYF.

The genes are TRBV27 and TRBJ2-7; D remains unclear. This CDR3 has 13 amino acids. Looked up from germline, CDR1 is MNHEY and CDR2 is SMNVEV (reference sequence). V lost 6 bases and J 0 bases, leaving 9 bases between the germline ends. CDR3 region: CASRSGGSYEQYF. Here the CDR3 DNA reads TGTGCCAGCAGGTCGGGCGGCTCCTACGAGCAGTACTTC.

The chain joins TRBV5-5 to TRBJ2-7, with a possible D match to TRBD1 (6 bases). CDR3 size: 14 residues. The germline V and J ends were trimmed by 4 bases and 0 bases, with 11 bases remaining between them. CDR1 SGHKS and CDR2 YYEKEE come from the germline V gene (reference sequence). CDR3 protein: CASSPRQASYEQYF. The DNA for the CDR3 is TGTGCCAGCAGCCCCCGACAGGCCTCCTACGAGCAGTACTTC.

The rearrangement uses TRBV5-6 and TRBJ2-1; 9 bases are shared with TRBD1. Germline V gene sequence: CDR1 SGHDT, CDR2 YYEEEE. V shed 2 bases, J shed 6 bases, and the junction held 3 bases outside the gene matches. This CDR3 has 14 amino acids. This CDR3 is CASSFWDRVNEQFF. CDR3 DNA sequence: TGTGCCAGCAGCTTCTGGGACAGGGTCAATGAGCAGTTCTTC.

The chain carries TRBV19 and TRBJ1-1; TRBD1 matches at 7 bases. V shed 11 bases and J 5 bases; nucleotides not matched to a gene: 11. From germline, CDR1 is LNHDA and CDR2 SQIVND (reference sequence). CDR3 size: 13 residues. DNA of the CDR3: TGTGCCTGCAACAGGGGAACAAGGACTGAAGCTTTCTTT. Amino acids: CACNRGTRTEAFF.

The V and J genes are TRBV6-1 and TRBJ1-1; D is undetermined. This CDR3 contains 13 residues. Germline V CDR1 and CDR2: MNHNS, SASEGT. V was clipped by 7 bases and J by 0 bases, with 9 bases between them. The CDR3 sequence: CASIKLMNTEAFF. The CDR3 coding sequence is TGTGCCAGCATTAAGCTTATGAACACTGAAGCTTTCTTT.

V gene TRBV4-1 combines with J gene TRBJ2-1; a possible D gene is TRBD2 (6 bases). The CDR3 has 14 residues. Germline V gives CDR1 MGHRA, CDR2 YSYEKL. V lost 7 bases and J 1 base, leaving 11 bases between the germline ends. This CDR3 is CASMASVSYNEQFF. CDR3 coding DNA: TGCGCCAGCATGGCTAGCGTATCCTACAATGAGCAGTTCTTC.

This sequence joins TRBV5-6 and TRBJ1-1; D is possibly TRBD1 (6 bases). This CDR3 spans 13 amino acids. In germline, CDR1 is SGHDT, CDR2 YYEEEE. V was cut by 7 bases and J by 6 bases, with 16 bases left in between. CDR3 nucleotide sequence: TGTGCCAGCCTCTCCCGATACAGGGCTGAAGCTTTCTTT. Residues: CASLSRYRAEAFF.

The CDR3 region has the DNA TGTGCCTGGAGTGTACGTGGGGGATACAATAATTCACCCCTCCACTTT. It yields the protein CAWSVRGGYNNSPLHF. The gene calls are TRBV30 and TRBJ1-6, with D perhaps matching TRBD1 (5 bases). The CDR3 has 16 amino acids. The germline V gene has CDR1 GTSNPN and CDR2 SVGIG (reference sequence). V was shortened by 0 bases and J by 5 bases, with 14 bases between the two germline ends.

The V call is TRBV7-2, the J call TRBJ2-5; D remains unclear. This CDR3 has 13 residues. CDR1 is SGHTA and CDR2 is FQGNSA in the germline V gene. Trimming took 5 bases from V and 3 from J, leaving 10 bases between them. The CDR3 reads CASSPLPEETQYF. The CDR3 coding sequence is TGTGCCAGCAGCCCCCTTCCGGAAGAGACCCAGTACTTC.

The rearrangement links TRBV6-6 to TRBJ1-6, with D unresolved. Germline CDR1 is MNHNY and CDR2 is SVGAGI (reference sequence). The V and J ends lost 3 bases and 7 bases respectively, with 4 bases between them. The CDR3 spans 12 residues. Here the CDR3 reads CASSYVNSPLHF. The CDR3 coding sequence is TGTGCCAGCAGTTATGTGAATTCACCCCTCCACTTT.

The V gene is TRBV7-9, the J gene TRBJ2-1; possible D gene TRBD1, 6 bases. Germline lookup yields CDR1 SEHNR and CDR2 FQNEAQ (reference sequence). The germline V and J ends were trimmed by 4 bases and 8 bases, with 18 bases remaining between them. CDR3 length: 15 residues. The DNA of the CDR3 is TGTGCCAGCAGCTCTAGTAACAGGGATTGGGATGAGCAGTTCTTC. Encoded protein: CASSSSNRDWDEQFF.

The chain employs TRBV15 and TRBJ2-4; possible D gene TRBD1, 5 bases. V lost 4 bases and J lost 10, with 20 bases in between. The CDR3 runs to 15 residues. CDR1 is LNHNV and CDR2 is YYDKDF in the germline V gene (reference sequence). The CDR3 nucleotides are TGTGCCACCAGCACTGACAGAGGCCAAGGGTTAATTCAGTACTTC. As protein: CATSTDRGQGLIQYF.

The rearrangement uses TRBV28 and TRBJ2-3; 7 nucleotides line up with TRBD2. V lost 6 bases and J lost 4; bases outside the gene matches: 16. Germline-derived CDR1 and CDR2 are MDHEN and SYDVKM. The CDR3 has 17 amino acids. In nucleotides, the CDR3 is TGTGCCAGCAGCGAGCCTCGGGGGAGCGGGGTCCCAGATACGCAGTATTTT. It is translated as CASSEPRGSGVPDTQYF.

The count of this clone is one. The V call is TRBV4-1, the J call TRBJ2-1, with TRBD1 identical over 9 bases. Germline values: CDR1 MGHRA, CDR2 YSYEKL. V was clipped by 3 bases and J by 7 bases; unmatched bases: 1. This CDR3 has 13 residues. The CDR3 region has the DNA TGCGCCAGCAGCCAGACAGGGGGGAATGAGCAGTTCTTC. Its translation: CASSQTGGNEQFF.

The J gene is TRBJ1-2, the V gene TRBV18, with a weak D call TRBD1 (6 bases). The CDR3 sequence is 15 residues long. Germline-derived CDR1 and CDR2 are KGHSH and LQKENI. V was pared by 0 bases and J by 0 bases, with 8 bases between. CDR3 nucleotide sequence: TGTGCCAGCTCACCACCGGACAGACCTAACTATGGCTACACCTTC. This sequence encodes CASSPPDRPNYGYTF.